This paragraph reports one T cell receptor (beta chain). Individual cDNA molecules in this library carried unique molecular identifiers. Per the original data handling: Sampled TCR counts reached a median of roughly 100,000 per sample, with values ranging from about 23,224 to 700,000. TCRdb re-called the RACE reads with MiXCR, one entry per CDR3 protein. TCRdb's processing, not the study's, gives the V and J calls here. This sample yields approximately 370,000 distinct CDR3 sequences, of which about 5% are seen a single time; around 8.8% belongs to the top ten. This specimen belongs to a study of human T cells and chemical hapten exposure. The CDR3 sequence is 14 residues long. CDR1 is SGHDT and CDR2 is YYEEEE in the germline V gene. The V and J ends lost 6 bases and 5 bases, in that order; junction bases with no gene match: 5. As for time point: pre-sensitization, week 0. Treatment noted: therapeutic diphenylcyclopropenone sensitization with weekly scalp DPC. Before extraction, the whole blood was not fractionated, and total RNA was taken from it.

The TCR sequence derives from a woman younger than 35 with alopecia areata. Some clones in this sample may be carry-over from other donors' samples. The J gene is TRBJ1-6, the V gene TRBV5-6; 7 nucleotides agree with TRBD1. The sample in question was whole blood, obtained in connection with sensitization to the hapten diphenylcyclopropenone (DPC). The CDR3: CASTRRGHNSPLHF. The CDR3 DNA reads TGTGCCAGCACCCGAAGGGGGCATAATTCACCCCTCCACTTT.